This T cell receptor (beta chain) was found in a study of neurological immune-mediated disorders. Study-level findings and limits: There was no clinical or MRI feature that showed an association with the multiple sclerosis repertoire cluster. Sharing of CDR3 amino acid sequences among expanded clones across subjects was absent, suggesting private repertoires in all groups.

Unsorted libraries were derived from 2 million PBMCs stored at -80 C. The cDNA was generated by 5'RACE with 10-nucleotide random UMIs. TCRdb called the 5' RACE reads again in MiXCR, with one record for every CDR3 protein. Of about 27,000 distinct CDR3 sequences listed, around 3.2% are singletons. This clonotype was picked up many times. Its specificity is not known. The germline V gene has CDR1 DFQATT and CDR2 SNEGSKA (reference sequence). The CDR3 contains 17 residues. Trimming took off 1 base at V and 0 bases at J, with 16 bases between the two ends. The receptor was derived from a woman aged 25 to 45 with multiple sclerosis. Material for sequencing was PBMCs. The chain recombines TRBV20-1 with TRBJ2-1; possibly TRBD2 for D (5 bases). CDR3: CSARARGVLSSYNEQFF. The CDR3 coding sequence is TGCAGTGCTAGAGCCCGGGGTGTACTTAGCTCCTACAATGAGCAGTTCTTC.